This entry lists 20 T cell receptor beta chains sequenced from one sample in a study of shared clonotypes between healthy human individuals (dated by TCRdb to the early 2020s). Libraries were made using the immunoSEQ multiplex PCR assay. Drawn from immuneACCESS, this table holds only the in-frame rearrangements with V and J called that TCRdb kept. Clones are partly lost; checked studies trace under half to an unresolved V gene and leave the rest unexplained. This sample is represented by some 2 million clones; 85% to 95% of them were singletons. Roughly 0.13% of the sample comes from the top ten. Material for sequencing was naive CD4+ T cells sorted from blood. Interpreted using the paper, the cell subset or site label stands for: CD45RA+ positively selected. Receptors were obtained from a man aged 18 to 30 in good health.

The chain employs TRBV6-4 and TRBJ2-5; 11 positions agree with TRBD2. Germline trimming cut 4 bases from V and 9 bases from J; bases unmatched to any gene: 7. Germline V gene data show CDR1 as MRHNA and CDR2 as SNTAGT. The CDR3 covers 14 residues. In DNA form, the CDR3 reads TGTGCCAGCAGTGGGCTAGCGGGAGGTGAGCCCCAGTACTTC. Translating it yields CASSGLAGGEPQYF.

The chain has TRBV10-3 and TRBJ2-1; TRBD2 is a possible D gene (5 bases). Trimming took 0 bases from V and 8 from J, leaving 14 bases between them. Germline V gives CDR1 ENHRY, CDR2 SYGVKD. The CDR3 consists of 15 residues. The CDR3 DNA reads TGTGCCATCAGTGAGTCGATCGGCGGGTCGGATGAGCAGTTCTTC. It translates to CAISESIGGSDEQFF.

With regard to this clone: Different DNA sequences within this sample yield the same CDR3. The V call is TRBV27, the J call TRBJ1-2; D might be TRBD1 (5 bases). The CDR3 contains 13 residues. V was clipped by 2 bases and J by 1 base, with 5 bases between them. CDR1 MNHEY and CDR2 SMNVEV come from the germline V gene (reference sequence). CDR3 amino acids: CASSLGGNYGYTF. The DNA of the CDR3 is TGTGCCAGCAGTTTAGGGGGTAACTATGGCTACACCTTC.

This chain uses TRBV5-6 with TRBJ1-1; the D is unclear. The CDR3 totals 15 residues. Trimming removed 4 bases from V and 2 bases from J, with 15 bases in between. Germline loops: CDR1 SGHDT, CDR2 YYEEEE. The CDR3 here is CASSPIQELNTEAFF. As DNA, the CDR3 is TGTGCCAGCAGCCCCATCCAGGAACTTAACACTGAAGCTTTCTTT.

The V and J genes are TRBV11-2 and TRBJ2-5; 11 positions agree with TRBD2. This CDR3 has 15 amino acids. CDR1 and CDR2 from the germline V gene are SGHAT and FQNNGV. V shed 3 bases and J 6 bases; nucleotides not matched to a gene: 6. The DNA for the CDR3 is TGTGCCAGCAGCTTCGGTACTAGCGGGAGTCAGACCCAGTACTTC. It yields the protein CASSFGTSGSQTQYF.

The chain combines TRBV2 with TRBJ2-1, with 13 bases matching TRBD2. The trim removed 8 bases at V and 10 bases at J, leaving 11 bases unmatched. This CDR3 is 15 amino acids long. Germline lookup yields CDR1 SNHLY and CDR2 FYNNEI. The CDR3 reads CASADGLAGAGEQFF. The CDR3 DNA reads TGTGCCAGCGCGGACGGACTAGCGGGAGCGGGGGAGCAGTTCTTC.

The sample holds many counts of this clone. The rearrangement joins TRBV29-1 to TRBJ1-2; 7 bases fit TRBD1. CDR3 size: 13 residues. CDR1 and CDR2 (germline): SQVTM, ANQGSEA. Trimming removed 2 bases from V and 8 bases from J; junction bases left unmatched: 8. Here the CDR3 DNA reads TGCAGCGTTGAACCGACAGGGAGTGGAGGCTACACCTTC. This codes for CSVEPTGSGGYTF.

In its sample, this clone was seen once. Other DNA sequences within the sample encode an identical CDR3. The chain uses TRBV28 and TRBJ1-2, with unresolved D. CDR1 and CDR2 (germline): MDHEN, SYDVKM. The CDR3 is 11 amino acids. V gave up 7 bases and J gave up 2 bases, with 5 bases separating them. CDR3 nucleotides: TGTGCCAGCAATTCCAACTATGGCTACACCTTC. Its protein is CASNSNYGYTF.

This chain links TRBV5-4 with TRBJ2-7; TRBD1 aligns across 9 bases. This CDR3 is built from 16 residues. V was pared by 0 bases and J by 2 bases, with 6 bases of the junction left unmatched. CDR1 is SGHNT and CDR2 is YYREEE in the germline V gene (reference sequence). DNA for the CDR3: TGTGCCAGCAGCTTGGCCGGGACAGGGTTACCCTACGAGCAGTACTTC. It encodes CASSLAGTGLPYEQYF.

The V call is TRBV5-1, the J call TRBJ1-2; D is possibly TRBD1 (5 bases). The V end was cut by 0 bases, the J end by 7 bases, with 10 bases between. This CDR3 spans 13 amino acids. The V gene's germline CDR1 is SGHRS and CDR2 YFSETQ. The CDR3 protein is CASSLDRDRGYTF. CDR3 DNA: TGCGCCAGCAGCTTGGATAGGGACCGTGGCTACACCTTC. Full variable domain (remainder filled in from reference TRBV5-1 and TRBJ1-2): KAGVTQTPRYLIKTRGQQVTLSCSPISGHRSVSWYQQTPGQGLQFLFEYFSETQRNKGNFPGRFSGRQFSNSRSEMNVSTLELGDSALYLCASSLDRDRGYTFGSGTRLTVV.

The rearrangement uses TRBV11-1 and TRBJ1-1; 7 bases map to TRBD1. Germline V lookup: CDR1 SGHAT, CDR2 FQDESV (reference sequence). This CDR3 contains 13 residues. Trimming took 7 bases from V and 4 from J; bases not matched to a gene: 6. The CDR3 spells CASNTGAPTEAFF. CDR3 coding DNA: TGTGCCAGCAATACAGGGGCTCCCACTGAAGCTTTCTTT.

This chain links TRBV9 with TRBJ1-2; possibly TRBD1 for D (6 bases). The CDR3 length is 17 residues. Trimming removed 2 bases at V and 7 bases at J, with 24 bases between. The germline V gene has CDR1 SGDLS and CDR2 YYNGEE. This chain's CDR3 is CASSVVTGSTIPRGYTF. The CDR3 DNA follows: TGTGCCAGCAGCGTCGTGACAGGCTCCACTATACCTCGTGGCTACACCTTC.

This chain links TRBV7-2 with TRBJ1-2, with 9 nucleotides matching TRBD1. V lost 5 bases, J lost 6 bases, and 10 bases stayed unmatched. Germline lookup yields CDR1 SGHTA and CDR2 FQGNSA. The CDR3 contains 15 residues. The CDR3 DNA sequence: TGTGCCAGCAGCCCTAGGACAGGGGCTCGGGATGGCTACACCTTC. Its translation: CASSPRTGARDGYTF.

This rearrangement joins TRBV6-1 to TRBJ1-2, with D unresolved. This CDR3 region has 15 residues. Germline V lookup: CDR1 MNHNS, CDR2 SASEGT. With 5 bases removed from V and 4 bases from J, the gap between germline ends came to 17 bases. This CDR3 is CASSRGDGGTYGYTF. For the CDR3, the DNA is TGTGCCAGCAGTCGAGGCGATGGAGGAACCTATGGCTACACCTTC.

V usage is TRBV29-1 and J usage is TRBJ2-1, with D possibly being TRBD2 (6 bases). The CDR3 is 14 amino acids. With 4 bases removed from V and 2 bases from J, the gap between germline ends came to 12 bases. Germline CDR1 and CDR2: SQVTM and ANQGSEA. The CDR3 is CSVASRLAYNEQFF. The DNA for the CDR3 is TGCAGCGTTGCTTCCAGACTAGCCTACAATGAGCAGTTCTTC.

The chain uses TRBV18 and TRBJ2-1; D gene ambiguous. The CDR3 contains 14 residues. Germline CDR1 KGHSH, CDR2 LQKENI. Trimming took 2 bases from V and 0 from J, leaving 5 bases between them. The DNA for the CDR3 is TGTGCCAGCTCACCAAAAAGCTCCTACAATGAGCAGTTCTTC. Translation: CASSPKSSYNEQFF.

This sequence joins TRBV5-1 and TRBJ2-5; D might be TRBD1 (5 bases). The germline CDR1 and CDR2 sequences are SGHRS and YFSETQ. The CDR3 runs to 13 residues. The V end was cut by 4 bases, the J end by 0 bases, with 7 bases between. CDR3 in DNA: TGCGCCAGCAGCCAGGACAACCAAGAGACCCAGTACTTC. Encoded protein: CASSQDNQETQYF.

The CDR3 here is CASSQDPGQGAVNSPLHF. DNA for the CDR3: TGCGCCAGCAGCCAAGATCCGGGCCAGGGGGCAGTAAACTCACCCCTCCACTTT. V is TRBV4-1 and J is TRBJ1-6, with TRBD1 identical over 8 bases. CDR1 MGHRA and CDR2 YSYEKL come from the germline V gene. V dropped 0 bases and J dropped 10; count of bases not matched to a gene: 14. The CDR3 loop spans 18 amino acids.

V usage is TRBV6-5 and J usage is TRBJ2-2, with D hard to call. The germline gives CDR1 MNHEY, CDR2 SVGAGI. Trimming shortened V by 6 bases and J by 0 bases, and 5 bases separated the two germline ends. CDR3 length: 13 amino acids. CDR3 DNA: TGTGCCAGCAGACAGTCGAACACCGGGGAGCTGTTTTTT. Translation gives CASRQSNTGELFF.

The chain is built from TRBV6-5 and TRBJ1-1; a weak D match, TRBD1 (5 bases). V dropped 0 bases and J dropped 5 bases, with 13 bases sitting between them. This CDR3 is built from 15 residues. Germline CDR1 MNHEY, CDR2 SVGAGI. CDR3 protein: CASSYSPGMGTEAFF. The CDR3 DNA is TGTGCCAGCAGTTACTCCCCAGGGATGGGGACTGAAGCTTTCTTT.